This entry lists 10 T cell receptor beta chains sequenced from one sample in a study of blood T cell repertoires in COVID-19. TCRdb's table, derived via immunoSEQ multiplex PCR, lists solely in-frame clones and lacks some. The top ten hold roughly 14% of the sample, which has about 35,000 clones, around 75% seen once. Sequencing used peripheral blood. The source of these receptors is an elderly man with active or convalescent COVID-19.

This clone was recorded once. The rearrangement joins TRBV27 to TRBJ1-2; D remains unclear. The V end was cut by 1 base, the J end by 7 bases, with 22 bases between. Germline-derived CDR1 and CDR2 are MNHEY and SMNVEV (reference sequence). The CDR3 contains 17 residues. This CDR3 is CASSLFREPGSPGGYTF. CDR3 bases: TGTGCCAGCAGTTTATTCCGTGAGCCCGGGTCACCTGGTGGCTACACCTTC.

The V gene is TRBV2, the J gene TRBJ1-6; 7 nucleotides match TRBD1. The germline gives CDR1 SNHLY, CDR2 FYNNEI. After removal of 8 bases from V and 7 bases from J, the junction contained 8 bases not matched to a gene. CDR3 length: 14 amino acids. The CDR3 DNA reads TGTGCCAGCGTAGGGGACAGAGAGAATTCACCCCTCCACTTT. Encoded protein: CASVGDRENSPLHF.

The chain links TRBV5-1 to TRBJ2-4, with TRBD1 as a possible D gene (5 bases). This CDR3 contains 15 residues. V lost 0 bases and J 7 bases, leaving 14 bases between the germline ends. Germline assignment: CDR1 SGHRS and CDR2 YFSETQ. The CDR3 loop is CASSLGSGSGNIQYF. In nucleotides, the CDR3 is TGCGCCAGCAGCTTGGGTTCCGGGTCAGGGAACATTCAGTACTTC.

J is TRBJ2-5 and V is TRBV4-2; 11 bases line up with TRBD2. Germline V CDR1 and CDR2: LGHNA, YNFKEQ. CDR3 size: 18 residues. V was clipped by 3 bases and J by 2 bases; unmatched bases: 11. CDR3 bases: TGTGCCAGCAGCCACCAGTGGGTGGGACTAGCGGAACAAGAGACCCAGTACTTC. Translated: CASSHQWVGLAEQETQYF.

V and J are TRBV7-7 and TRBJ2-1; TRBD2 aligns across 7 bases. Germline V gives CDR1 SSHAT, CDR2 FNYEAQ (reference sequence). Losses at the gene ends were 5 bases for V and 12 bases for J; bases not matched to a gene: 10. The CDR3 runs to 13 residues. The CDR3 region is CASSPTGREGQFF. The CDR3 DNA follows: TGTGCCAGCAGCCCGACGGGAAGGGAGGGGCAGTTCTTC.

The chain has TRBV2 and TRBJ2-7, with TRBD1 as a possible D gene (6 bases). The CDR3 is 13 residues long. Trimming stripped 4 bases from V and 4 bases from J, with 11 bases between. Germline CDR1 and CDR2: SNHLY and FYNNEI. CDR3 sequence reads: CASSGGTNYEQYF. The CDR3 nucleotides read TGTGCCAGCAGTGGAGGGACAAATTACGAGCAGTACTTC.

The V and J genes are TRBV21-1 and TRBJ1-6; the table's D call of TRBD1 was not tested on the DNA. TRBV21-1 has pseudogene status. The CDR3 is 19 residues long. In DNA form, the CDR3 reads TGTGCCAGCAGCAGCCCCGGGACAGGGACGGAAGGGGATAATTCACCCCTCCACTTT. Translation gives CASSSPGTGTEGDNSPLHF.

This rearrangement joins TRBV19 to TRBJ1-1; TRBD1 aligns across 9 bases. This CDR3 is built from 15 residues. CDR1 is LNHDA and CDR2 is SQIVND in the germline V gene (reference sequence). The V gene end was trimmed by 5 bases and the J gene end by 1 base; junction bases not matched to a gene: 5. The CDR3 DNA reads TGTGCCAGTAGTCCGGGACAGGGTCGGAACACTGAAGCTTTCTTT. Translating it yields CASSPGQGRNTEAFF. The complete variable domain, with remaining parts taken from reference TRBV19 and TRBJ1-1, reads DGGITQSPKYLFRKEGQNVTLSCEQNLNHDAMYWYRQDPGQGLRLIYYSQIVNDFQKGDIAEGYSVSREKKESFPLTVTSAQKNPTAFYLCASSPGQGRNTEAFFGQGTRLTVV.

Only a few counts were recorded for this clone. The chain employs TRBV4-2 and TRBJ2-1, with 9 positions matching TRBD1. The CDR3 spans 17 residues. V gave up 1 base and J gave up 7 bases; unmatched junction bases: 11. The V gene's germline CDR1 is LGHNA and CDR2 YNFKEQ. DNA of the CDR3: TGTGCCAGCAGCCAAGTTTACGGACAGGGGAAGGCTAATGAGCAGTTCTTC. As protein: CASSQVYGQGKANEQFF.

This clone turned up a few times. The V gene is TRBV11-2, the J gene TRBJ2-7; no firm D call. The V gene lost 5 bases and the J gene lost 0 bases, with 8 bases spanning the gap. CDR1 SGHAT and CDR2 FQNNGV come from the germline V gene. The CDR3 runs 13 residues. The CDR3 coding sequence is TGTGCCAGCAGCACACGGAGCTCCTACGAGCAGTACTTC. This codes for CASSTRSSYEQYF.